The rows below give T cell receptor beta chains drawn from one sample of a study of cytomegalovirus exposure and HLA in healthy donors. The repertoire was sequenced with immunoSEQ multiplex PCR; TCRdb's copy has only in-frame clones and lacks some. With over 75,000 clones in the sample, the ten largest clones hold around 5%. The sample comprised PBMCs. These receptors were collected from a girl aged 10-17 years in good health and CMV-seropositive. Both conserved end residues are part of each CDR3. The D gene is left open where the match is weak.

>15|TRBJ1-1|TRBV7-9|TRBD1
CASSPFSRGNTEAFF
TGTGCCAGCAGCCCATTTAGCAGGGGGAATACTGAAGCTTTCTTT
>16|TRBJ1-2|TRBV18|TRBD1
CASAPQTGGADYGYTF
TGTGCCAGCGCACCACAGACAGGGGGCGCGGACTATGGCTACACCTTC
>19|TRBJ1-4|TRBV4-2|NA
CASSQDAPPGGTPHEKLFF
TGTGCCAGCAGCCAAGACGCCCCACCTGGGGGGACCCCCCATGAAAAACTGTTTTTT
>15|TRBJ2-1|TRBV5-1|TRBD2
CASSLTSGGAYEQFF
TGCGCCAGCAGCTTGACTAGCGGGGGGGCCTATGAGCAGTTCTTC
>17|TRBJ2-1|TRBV4-3|TRBD2
CASSHPEAGGAGNEQFF
TGCGCCAGCAGCCACCCTGAGGCGGGGGGGGCTGGAAATGAGCAGTTCTTC
>16|TRBJ1-2|TRBV18|NA
CASAPPIRDTLSGYTF
TGTGCCAGCGCACCACCGATCAGGGACACCCTCTCAGGCTACACCTTC
>14|TRBJ1-1|TRBV2|NA
CASRVGHSNTEAFF
TGTGCCAGCAGGGTGGGACATTCGAACACTGAAGCTTTCTTT
>15|TRBJ1-4|TRBV7-2|NA
CASSLWRGTNEKLFF
TGTGCCAGCAGCTTATGGCGGGGGACTAATGAAAAACTGTTTTTT
>14|TRBJ2-2|TRBV5-1|TRBD1
CASSLRTGTGELFF
TGCGCCAGCAGCTTAAGGACAGGGACCGGGGAGCTGTTTTTT
>17|TRBJ2-4|TRBV4-1|TRBD1
CASSQEVAGGAKNIQYF
TGCGCCAGCAGCCAAGAGGTGGCAGGGGGCGCCAAAAACATTCAGTACTTC
>15|TRBJ2-7|TRBV29-1|TRBD1
CSVEIRTGGVYEQYF
TGCAGCGTTGAGATTAGGACAGGGGGCGTTTACGAGCAGTACTTC
>16|TRBJ1-1|TRBV28|NA
CASSRGHSYQGEGAFF
TGTGCCAGCAGCCGCGGACACAGCTATCAAGGGGAGGGGGCTTTCTTT
>14|TRBJ2-5|TRBV5-1|NA
CASSGGGLEETQYF
TGCGCCAGCAGCGGGGGGGGGCTGGAAGAGACCCAGTACTTC
>13|TRBJ2-5|TRBV9|NA
CASSPFGRETQYF
TGTGCCAGCAGCCCCTTCGGTCGGGAGACCCAGTACTTC
>14|TRBJ1-2|TRBV4-1|NA
CASSEQPSNYGYTF
TGCGCCAGCAGCGAGCAACCCTCTAACTATGGCTACACCTTC
>16|TRBJ1-3|TRBV7-2|NA
CASSPRQALSGNTIYF
TGTGCCAGCAGCCCTCGACAGGCCCTCTCTGGAAACACCATATATTTT
>13|TRBJ2-1|TRBV6-1|TRBD2
CASSEAGGNEQFF
TGTGCCAGCAGTGAAGCGGGAGGGAATGAGCAGTTCTTC
>13|TRBJ1-6|TRBV4-3|NA
CASSQEAGYSPIF
TGCGCCAGCAGCCAAGAGGCAGGGTACTCCCCCATCTTT
>14|TRBJ1-2|TRBV7-9|TRBD1
CASSLGGQLYGYTF
TGTGCCAGCAGCTTAGGGGGACAGCTCTATGGCTACACCTTC
>16|TRBJ2-3|TRBV11-3|TRBD2
CASSLGPSGGTLLQYF
TGTGCCAGCAGCTTAGGTCCCAGCGGGGGAACGTTGCTGCAGTATTTT
>17|TRBJ2-3|TRBV5-1|TRBD2
CASSWGTSGGAWDTQYF
TGCGCCAGCAGCTGGGGGACTAGCGGGGGGGCATGGGATACGCAGTATTTT
>13|TRBJ2-3|TRBV6-6|TRBD1
CASSQNRGDTQYF
TGTGCCAGCAGTCAGAACAGGGGTGATACGCAGTATTTT
>14|TRBJ1-6|TRBV6-5|TRBD1
CASTKGQGNSPLHF
TGTGCCAGCACCAAGGGACAGGGCAATTCACCCCTCCACTTT
>14|TRBJ2-1|TRBV4-1|TRBD2
CASSQMAGDNEQFF
TGCGCCAGCAGCCAAATGGCGGGGGACAATGAGCAGTTCTTC
>18|TRBJ2-1|TRBV14|TRBD2
CASSQKGLAGGYDNEQFF
TGTGCCAGCAGCCAAAAAGGACTAGCGGGGGGGTACGACAATGAGCAGTTCTTC
>15|TRBJ2-1|TRBV6-5|NA
CASTPLRGGDNEQFF
TGTGCCAGCACCCCCTTGCGGGGCGGTGACAATGAGCAGTTCTTC
>13|TRBJ2-1|TRBV29-1|NA
CSAQGTNYNEQFF
TGCAGCGCCCAGGGGACTAATTACAATGAGCAGTTCTTC
>13|TRBJ2-4|TRBV18|NA
CASSLIVENIQYF
TGTGCCAGCTCACTAATAGTTGAAAACATTCAGTACTTC
>13|TRBJ1-1|TRBV19|TRBD1
CASSIGTGFEAFF
TGTGCCAGTAGTATTGGGACAGGTTTTGAAGCTTTCTTT
>15|TRBJ2-7|TRBV7-9|TRBD2
CASSFSGGNAYEQYF
TGTGCCAGCAGCTTCAGCGGGGGGAATGCCTACGAGCAGTACTTC
>16|TRBJ2-5|TRBV4-1|TRBD2
CASSPWTSGIQETQYF
TGCGCCAGCAGCCCATGGACTAGCGGGATCCAAGAGACCCAGTACTTC
>15|TRBJ1-1|TRBV19|TRBD1
CASSVGTGLSAEAFF
TGTGCCAGTAGTGTGGGGACAGGGCTAAGCGCTGAAGCTTTCTTT
>12|TRBJ1-6|TRBV6-6|TRBD1
CASGQDDSPLHF
TGTGCCTCCGGACAGGATGATTCACCCCTCCACTTT
>17|TRBJ2-1|TRBV7-2|TRBD2
CASSIGPSGGAYNEQFF
TGTGCCAGCAGCATAGGCCCCAGCGGGGGGGCCTACAATGAGCAGTTCTTC
>15|TRBJ1-5|TRBV28|NA
CASSQNPGSNQPQHF
TGTGCCAGCAGTCAAAACCCAGGGTCCAATCAGCCCCAGCATTTT
>16|TRBJ1-5|TRBV19|NA
CASSRVQGSDNQPQHF
TGTGCCAGTAGTAGAGTTCAGGGGAGCGACAATCAGCCCCAGCATTTT
>15|TRBJ2-7|TRBV7-9|TRBD1
CASSLETGGTYEQYF
TGTGCCAGCAGCTTAGAGACAGGGGGGACCTACGAGCAGTACTTC
>14|TRBJ2-3|TRBV7-2|NA
CASSLEGIVDTQYF
TGTGCCAGCAGCTTAGAGGGGATAGTAGATACGCAGTATTTT
>15|TRBJ1-5|TRBV4-1|TRBD1
CASSLGQRVDQPQHF
TGCGCCAGCAGCCTGGGACAGAGAGTGGATCAGCCCCAGCATTTT
>15|TRBJ2-1|TRBV29-1|NA
CSVSVDGGYYNEQFF
TGCAGCGTTTCCGTCGACGGGGGATACTACAATGAGCAGTTCTTC
>15|TRBJ2-1|TRBV5-1|TRBD1
CASSLVQGASNEQFF
TGCGCCAGCAGCTTGGTGCAGGGGGCAAGTAATGAGCAGTTCTTC
>15|TRBJ1-1|TRBV5-1|TRBD1
CASSFQGAKNTEAFF
TGCGCCAGCAGCTTCCAGGGGGCCAAGAACACTGAAGCTTTCTTT
>14|TRBJ2-7|TRBV29-1|NA
CSVVPWTGSYEQYF
TGCAGCGTTGTACCCTGGACGGGATCCTACGAGCAGTACTTC
>15|TRBJ2-1|TRBV7-6|TRBD1
CASSKGQDSYNEQFF
TGTGCCAGCAGCAAAGGACAGGACTCCTACAATGAGCAGTTCTTC
>15|TRBJ2-3|TRBV28|TRBD2
CASSTSGAGTDTQYF
TGTGCCAGCAGTACCAGCGGGGCCGGCACAGATACGCAGTATTTT
>15|TRBJ2-4|TRBV16|NA
CASSVQGGAENIQYF
TGTGCCAGCAGCGTACAGGGGGGGGCAGAGAACATTCAGTACTTC
>15|TRBJ2-1|TRBV7-7|TRBD2
CASSLGGEGYNEQFF
TGTGCCAGCAGCTTAGGGGGGGAGGGCTACAATGAGCAGTTCTTC
>15|TRBJ1-1|TRBV4-3|TRBD1
CASSQDRGGGTEAFF
TGCGCCAGCAGCCAGGACAGGGGTGGAGGCACTGAAGCTTTCTTT